Here is one TCR beta chain with its context. Antigen specificity is unknown. V lost 6 bases and J lost 1, with 10 bases in between. CDR3 size: 13 residues. Germline values: CDR1 SEHNR, CDR2 FQNEAQ (reference sequence). The investigators introduced synthetic TCR analog templates into each PCR as spikes. The assay was immunoSEQ multiplex PCR, and TCRdb's table has in-frame clones only and misses some. Altogether about 39,000 clones are present, 80% to 95% being singletons, with the ten largest covering 10% to 12%. Time point denoted: pretreatment peripheral blood. The data belong to a study of PD-L1 blockade in urothelial cancer. Whole-study results and caveats: Better survival was forecast by a pretreatment blood TCR clonality below the median.

The material sequenced was PBMCs, taken around atezolizumab (anti-PD-L1) treatment. This clonotype originated in a woman aged 55-69 years with urothelial cancer. The chain is built from TRBV7-9 and TRBJ2-7; no reliable D call. The CDR3 sequence is CASREATSYEQYF. In DNA form, the CDR3 reads TGTGCCAGCAGAGAGGCAACTTCCTACGAGCAGTACTTC.